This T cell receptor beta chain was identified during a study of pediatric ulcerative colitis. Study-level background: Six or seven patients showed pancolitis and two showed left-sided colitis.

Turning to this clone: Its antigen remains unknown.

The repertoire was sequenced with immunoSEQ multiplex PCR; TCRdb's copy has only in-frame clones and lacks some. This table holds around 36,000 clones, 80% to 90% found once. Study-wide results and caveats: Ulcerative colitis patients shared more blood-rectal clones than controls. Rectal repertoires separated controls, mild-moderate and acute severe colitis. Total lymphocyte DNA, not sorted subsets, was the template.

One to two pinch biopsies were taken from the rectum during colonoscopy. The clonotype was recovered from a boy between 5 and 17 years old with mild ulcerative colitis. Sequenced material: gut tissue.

CDR3 sequence (DNA): TGTGCCAGCAGTTACTCTCAAAGAAACACCGGGGAGCTGTTTTTT. This gives the protein CASSYSQRNTGELFF. The rearrangement uses TRBV6-6 and TRBJ2-2; D call uncertain. V lost 0 bases and J 2 bases, leaving 7 bases between the germline ends. CDR1 is MNHNY and CDR2 is SVGAGI in the germline V gene (reference sequence). This CDR3 has 15 amino acids.